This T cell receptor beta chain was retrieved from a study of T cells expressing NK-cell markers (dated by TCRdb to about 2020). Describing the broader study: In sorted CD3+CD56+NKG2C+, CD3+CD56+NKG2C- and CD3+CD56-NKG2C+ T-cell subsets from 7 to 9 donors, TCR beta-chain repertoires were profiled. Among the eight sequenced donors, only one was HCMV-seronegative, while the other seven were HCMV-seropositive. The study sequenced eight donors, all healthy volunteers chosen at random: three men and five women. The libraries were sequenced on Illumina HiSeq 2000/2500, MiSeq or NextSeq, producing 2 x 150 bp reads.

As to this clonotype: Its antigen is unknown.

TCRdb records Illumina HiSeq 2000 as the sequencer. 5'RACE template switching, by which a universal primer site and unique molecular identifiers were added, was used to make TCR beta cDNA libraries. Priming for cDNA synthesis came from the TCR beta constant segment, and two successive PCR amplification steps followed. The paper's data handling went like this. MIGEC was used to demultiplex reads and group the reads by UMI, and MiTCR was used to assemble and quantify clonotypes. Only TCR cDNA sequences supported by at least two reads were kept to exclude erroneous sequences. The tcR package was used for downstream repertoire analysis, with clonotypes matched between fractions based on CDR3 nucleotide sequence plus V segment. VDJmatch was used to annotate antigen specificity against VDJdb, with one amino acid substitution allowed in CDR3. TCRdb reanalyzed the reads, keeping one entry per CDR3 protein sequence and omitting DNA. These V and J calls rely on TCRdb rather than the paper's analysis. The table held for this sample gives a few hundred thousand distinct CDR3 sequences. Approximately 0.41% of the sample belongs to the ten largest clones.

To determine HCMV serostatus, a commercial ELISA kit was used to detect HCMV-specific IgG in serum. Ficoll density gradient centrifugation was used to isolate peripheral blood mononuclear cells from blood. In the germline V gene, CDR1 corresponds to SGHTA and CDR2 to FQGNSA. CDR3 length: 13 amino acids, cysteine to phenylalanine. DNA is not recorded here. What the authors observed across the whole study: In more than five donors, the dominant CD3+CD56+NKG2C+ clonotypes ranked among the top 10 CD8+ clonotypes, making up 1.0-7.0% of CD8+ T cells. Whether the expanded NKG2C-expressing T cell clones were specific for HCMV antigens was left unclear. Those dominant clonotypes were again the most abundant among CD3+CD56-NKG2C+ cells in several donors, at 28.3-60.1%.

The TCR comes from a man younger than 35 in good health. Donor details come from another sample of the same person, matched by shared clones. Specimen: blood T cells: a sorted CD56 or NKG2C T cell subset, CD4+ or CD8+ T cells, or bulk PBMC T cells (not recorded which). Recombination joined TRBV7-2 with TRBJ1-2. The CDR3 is CASSFRGGHGYTF.